This note documents a single TCR beta chain sequence. Its target is not known. Profiled with immunoSEQ multiplex PCR; TCRdb holds only in-frame clones, not every one. The top ten hold less than 10% of the sample, which has approximately 130,000 clones, 86% seen once. The sample comes from a study of identifying expanded T cells in peripheral blood. Study findings and constraints: Technical replicates showed about 1.2 changed clones; approximately 2 weeks roughly 15; four weeks 19.

Collection occurred without any documented infections or immune events in donors. The germline V and J ends were trimmed by 7 bases and 0 bases, with 13 bases remaining between them. In germline, CDR1 is MNHEY, CDR2 SVGAGI. This CDR3 spans 14 amino acids. This clonotype originated in a person aged 18 to 70 in good health. The chain recombines TRBV6-5 with TRBJ2-7, with D perhaps given as TRBD1 or TRBD2 (5 bases each). Material: blood. This chain's CDR3 is CASKDWGSSYEQYF. The CDR3 nucleotides are TGTGCCAGCAAGGATTGGGGGAGCTCCTACGAGCAGTACTTC.